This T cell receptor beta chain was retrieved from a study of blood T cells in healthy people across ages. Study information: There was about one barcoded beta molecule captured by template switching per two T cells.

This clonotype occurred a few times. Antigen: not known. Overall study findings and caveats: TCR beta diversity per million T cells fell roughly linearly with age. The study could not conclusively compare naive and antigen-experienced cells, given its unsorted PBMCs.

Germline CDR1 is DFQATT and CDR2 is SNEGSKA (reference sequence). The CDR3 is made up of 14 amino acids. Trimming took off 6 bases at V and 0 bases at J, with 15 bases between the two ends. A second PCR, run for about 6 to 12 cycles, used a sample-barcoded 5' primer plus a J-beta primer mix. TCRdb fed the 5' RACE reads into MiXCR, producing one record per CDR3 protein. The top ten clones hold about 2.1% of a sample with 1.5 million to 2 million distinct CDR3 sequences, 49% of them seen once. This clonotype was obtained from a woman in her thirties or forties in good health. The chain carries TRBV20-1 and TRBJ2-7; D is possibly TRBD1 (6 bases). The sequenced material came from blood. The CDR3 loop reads CSALDRRTSYEQYF. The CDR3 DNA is TGCAGTGCCTTAGACAGGCGAACCTCCTACGAGCAGTACTTC.